Sequencing of this TCR beta chain was carried out in a study of metastatic and nonmetastatic thyroid tumors. TCRdb re-called the PCR reads via MiXCR. The sample contains 15,000 or so clones, about an eighth of which appear only once. Germline V lookup: CDR1 KGHSH, CDR2 LQKENI. The CDR3 spans 15 residues. Trimming left V 2 bases short and J 4 bases short, with 14 bases between. The table lists this clone with many counts. Nobody among the patients had been given any treatment before thyroid surgery. The origin of this receptor is a female donor with papillary thyroid cancer or a benign thyroid nodule (not recorded which). Some clones in this sample may be carry-over from other donors' samples. This chain uses TRBV18 with TRBJ1-2; TRBD1 is a possible D gene (6 bases). Sequenced input: tumor tissue. The CDR3 DNA follows: TGTGCCAGCTCACCATCGTGGGGGGCAGCCTATGGCTACACCTTC. Its protein product is CASSPSWGAAYGYTF.